A single sample is the source of the 19 T cell receptor beta chains below, sequenced in a study of blood T cell repertoires in COVID-19. This table comes from immunoSEQ multiplex PCR, and its TCRdb copy is limited to in-frame clones, with some not included. Counted here are some 380,000 clones, around 90% occurring once; the ten biggest clones make up 2% to 2.5%. Sequencing was performed on PBMCs or T cells enriched from blood (not recorded which). The receptors originated from a woman aged 40 to 49 with acute COVID-19.

The chain employs TRBV5-1 and TRBJ2-5, with 9 bases identical to TRBD2. This CDR3 comprises 18 residues. Germline CDR1 and CDR2: SGHRS and YFSETQ. J was trimmed by 0 bases and V by 7 bases; bases with no gene match: 16. CDR3: CASHPIPGTSPNQETQYF. DNA of the CDR3: TGCGCCAGCCACCCTATTCCCGGGACTAGCCCGAACCAAGAGACCCAGTACTTC.

This chain uses TRBV27 with TRBJ2-6, with 10 bases aligning to TRBD1. Germline CDR1 MNHEY, CDR2 SMNVEV (reference sequence). Trimming cost V 3 bases and J 1 base; bases outside gene matches: 6. The CDR3 is made up of 18 amino acids. CDR3 coding DNA: TGTGCCAGCAGTTTTCTCGGACAGGGGGGATCTGGGGCCAACGTCCTGACTTTC. This encodes CASSFLGQGGSGANVLTF.

The V gene is TRBV7-8, the J gene TRBJ1-3, with D unclear. This CDR3 region has 13 residues. The germline V gene encodes CDR1 SGHVS and CDR2 FQNEAQ. V was trimmed by 7 bases and J by 0 bases, leaving 7 bases between them. In DNA form, the CDR3 reads TGTGCCAGCACCCCTTCCTCTGGAAACACCATATATTTT. Translated: CASTPSSGNTIYF.

V gene TRBV27 combines with J gene TRBJ1-5; possible D gene TRBD1, 5 bases. The CDR3 length is 13 residues. Germline-derived CDR1 and CDR2 are MNHEY and SMNVEV (reference sequence). Trimming left V 8 bases short and J 1 base short, with 9 bases between. CDR3 residues: CASGGGSNQPQHF. Here the CDR3 DNA reads TGTGCCAGCGGCGGGGGGAGCAATCAGCCCCAGCATTTT.

This clone was detected a few times. The chain carries TRBV3-1 (or the pseudogene TRBV3-2) and TRBJ2-3; TRBD2 aligns across 11 bases. Per germline, CDR1 LGHDT and CDR2 YNNKEL (reference sequence). The CDR3 extends over 17 amino acids. V shed 4 bases, J shed 4 bases, and the junction held 10 bases outside the gene matches. The CDR3 DNA reads as TGTGCCAGCAGCCCCCACCGGACTAGCGGGTTCTCAGATACGCAGTATTTT. Residues: CASSPHRTSGFSDTQYF.

The rearrangement joins TRBV29-1 to TRBJ1-5; D possibly corresponds to TRBD1 (5 bases). Trimming shortened V by 4 bases and J by 1 base, and 8 bases separated the two germline ends. CDR1 is SQVTM, CDR2 ANQGSEA, per germline. The CDR3 runs to 13 residues. The CDR3 region is CSVAGGSNQPQHF. The CDR3 bases are TGCAGCGTTGCTGGGGGGAGCAATCAGCCCCAGCATTTT.

This sequence joins TRBV19 and TRBJ1-1, with D tentatively TRBD1 (6 bases). V was shortened by 6 bases and J by 4 bases, with 18 bases between the two germline ends. CDR1 is LNHDA and CDR2 is SQIVND in the germline V gene (reference sequence). This CDR3 is 15 amino acids long. The CDR3 here is CASRHRDLDITEAFF. CDR3 coding DNA: TGTGCCAGTAGACACAGGGATTTGGATATCACTGAAGCTTTCTTT.

The chain couples TRBV4-1 to TRBJ1-2; 9 bases line up with TRBD1. CDR3 length: 14 residues. The germline V gene has CDR1 MGHRA and CDR2 YSYEKL. V trimming: 1 base; J trimming: 8 bases; junction bases outside the gene matches: 5. CDR3 residues: CASSQVTGGLGYTF. The CDR3, as DNA: TGCGCCAGCAGCCAAGTCACAGGGGGCCTCGGCTACACCTTC.

V and J are TRBV27 and TRBJ2-7, with TRBD2 as a possible D gene (6 bases). V gave up 0 bases and J gave up 4 bases, with 16 bases separating them. The CDR3 is 16 residues long. CDR1 MNHEY and CDR2 SMNVEV come from the germline V gene (reference sequence). The CDR3 nucleotides are TGTGCCAGCAGTTTATCACTAGCCCGACCCCCTTACGAGCAGTACTTC. Protein: CASSLSLARPPYEQYF.

To note about this clone: This sample also contains other DNA sequences that code for the same CDR3. The chain couples TRBV7-8 to TRBJ1-3; D is possibly TRBD1 (5 bases). The CDR3 consists of 14 residues. Germline assignment: CDR1 SGHVS and CDR2 FQNEAQ. V was clipped by 1 base and J by 4 bases, with 8 bases between them. CDR3 protein: CASSLGGGGNTIYF. CDR3 coding DNA: TGTGCCAGCAGCTTAGGGGGCGGCGGAAACACCATATATTTT.

The rearrangement links TRBV29-1 to TRBJ1-2; 10 bases fit TRBD1. V trimming: 0 bases; J trimming: 7 bases; junction bases outside the gene matches: 8. The germline CDR1 and CDR2 sequences are SQVTM and ANQGSEA. The CDR3 has 15 amino acids. The CDR3 nucleotides are TGCAGCGTTGAAGAATTAACGGGACAGGGGTCTGGCTACACCTTC. Translating it yields CSVEELTGQGSGYTF.

This chain connects TRBV18 to TRBJ2-7, with TRBD1 matching 10 bases. Germline V gene lookup returns CDR1 KGHSH and CDR2 LQKENI. The CDR3 runs 14 residues. After removal of 6 bases from V and 3 bases from J, the junction contained 5 bases not matched to a gene. CDR3 region: CASSVGQGHYEQYF. CDR3 DNA: TGTGCCAGCTCCGTGGGACAGGGGCACTACGAGCAGTACTTC.

This rearrangement joins TRBV19 to TRBJ1-5; 7 nucleotides match TRBD1. The CDR3 spans 13 residues. After removal of 9 bases from V and 9 bases from J, the junction contained 11 bases not matched to a gene. Looked up from germline, CDR1 is LNHDA and CDR2 is SQIVND (reference sequence). This CDR3 reads CASVRGPGSPQHF. The CDR3 DNA sequence: TGTGCCAGCGTGAGGGGGCCTGGTTCGCCCCAGCATTTT.

The gene calls are TRBV4-1 and TRBJ2-7; weak D call: TRBD2 (6 bases). From germline, CDR1 is MGHRA and CDR2 YSYEKL. There are 14 residues in the CDR3. V was shortened by 0 bases and J by 7 bases, with 13 bases between the two germline ends. CDR3 DNA: TGCGCCAGCAGCCAAGATCCGGGGGAATATGAGCAGTACTTC. Its protein product is CASSQDPGEYEQYF.

This clone was recorded a few times. The chain recombines TRBV5-4 with TRBJ1-2; no firm D call. The CDR3 sequence is 13 residues long. The V gene's germline CDR1 is SGHNT and CDR2 YYREEE (reference sequence). V was trimmed by 2 bases and J by 4 bases, leaving 9 bases between them. The CDR3 reads CASSLTGLYGYTF. CDR3 in DNA: TGTGCCAGCAGCTTAACGGGTCTCTATGGCTACACCTTC.

The chain recombines TRBV5-1 with TRBJ2-3; 9 bases map to TRBD2. The J segment lost 5 bases and the V segment lost 0 bases, leaving 7 bases of the junction unmatched. The length of the CDR3 is 16 residues. Germline CDR1 and CDR2: SGHRS and YFSETQ. For the CDR3, the DNA is TGCGCCAGCAGCTTGGAAGGGACTAGCAGCGGAGATACGCAGTATTTT. It yields the protein CASSLEGTSSGDTQYF.

This clone turned up a few times. The chain links TRBV20-1 to TRBJ2-7, with a possible D match to TRBD1 (6 bases). V lost 3 bases to trimming and J lost 2 bases, with 11 bases between them. Germline assignment: CDR1 DFQATT and CDR2 SNEGSKA (reference sequence). The CDR3 is 13 amino acids. The CDR3 nucleotides read TGCAGTGCTAGTCAGGGGCAAGCCTACGAGCAGTACTTC. Residues: CSASQGQAYEQYF.

This clone was counted only a few times. CDR3 DNA sequence: TGTGCCAGCAGCTTAGCGACAGGGCCTAACACCGGGGAGCTGTTTTTT. As protein: CASSLATGPNTGELFF. The V call is TRBV7-9, the J call TRBJ2-2; 7 bases agree with TRBD1. J was trimmed by 2 bases and V by 0 bases; bases with no gene match: 3. The CDR3 length is 16 residues. Looked up from germline, CDR1 is SEHNR and CDR2 is FQNEAQ (reference sequence).

The count of this clone is one. J is TRBJ2-7 and V is TRBV19; perhaps TRBD1 as D (6 bases). From germline, CDR1 is LNHDA and CDR2 SQIVND (reference sequence). V was trimmed by 4 bases and J by 5 bases, leaving 18 bases between them. The CDR3 length is 15 residues. The DNA of the CDR3 is TGTGCCAGTAGTACCACGCCTAAACAGGGCCACGAGCAGTACTTC. It yields the protein CASSTTPKQGHEQYF.